This record concerns one T cell receptor (beta chain) sequence. These data come from a study of blood T cell repertoires in COVID-19. In the study overall: The United States, Italy and Spain provided the acute and convalescent COVID-19 samples. T cells, B-cell-depleted T cells, or PBMCs provided the cDNA or gDNA that served as material.

Study processing details: Amplified reference gene primers provided the basis for estimating nucleated cell counts. Repertoires were generated with immunoSEQ multiplex PCR, while TCRdb's copy carries only in-frame clones and drops some. The V and J calls and clone size were taken over from that table, and D and trimming were inferred from the DNA. The sample consists of about 90,000 clones, 75% to 90% of them appearing once. The CDR3 is made up of 14 amino acids. The germline CDR1 and CDR2 sequences are MNHNS and SASEGT. Trimming pared 11 bases from V and 1 base from J, leaving 14 bases between. The J gene is TRBJ2-2, the V gene TRBV6-1; the D gene is possibly TRBD1 (6 bases). This sequence was found in a man older than 75 with active or convalescent COVID-19. The sequenced sample was peripheral blood. For the CDR3, the DNA is TGTGCCTCCCGGACAGATCAGAACACCGGGGAGCTGTTTTTT. Its protein product is CASRTDQNTGELFF.